Presented here are 30 T cell receptor beta chains from one specimen sequenced in a study of blood T cell repertoires in COVID-19. The data were produced by immunoSEQ multiplex PCR, yet TCRdb's version contains in-frame clones alone and is incomplete. This table has 250,000 or so clones, roughly 88% appearing once. The sequencing sample was made of PBMCs or T cells enriched from blood (not recorded which). The receptors derive from a woman between 45 and 60 years old who had recovered from COVID-19.

The rearrangement uses TRBV4-2 and TRBJ2-6; D remains unclear. In germline, CDR1 is LGHNA, CDR2 YNFKEQ. The CDR3 has 16 amino acids. V lost 0 bases and J 0 bases, leaving 6 bases between the germline ends. CDR3 DNA sequence: TGTGCCAGCAGCCAAGAAAGCAACTCTGGGGCCAACGTCCTGACTTTC. It yields the protein CASSQESNSGANVLTF.

The rearrangement joins TRBV6-4 to TRBJ2-3; 9 bases are a match to TRBD1. Germline V gene sequence: CDR1 MRHNA, CDR2 SNTAGT. Trimming took 4 bases from V and 1 from J; bases not matched to a gene: 3. CDR3 length: 15 amino acids. CDR3 DNA: TGTGCCAGCAGTGTACAGGGGGCAGGCACAGATACGCAGTATTTT. Protein sequence: CASSVQGAGTDTQYF.

The CDR3: CASSQSPVSTDTQYF. The CDR3 DNA reads as TGCGCCAGCAGCCAGTCGCCAGTGTCCACAGATACGCAGTATTTT. The V and J genes are TRBV4-3 and TRBJ2-3; D is undetermined. There are 15 residues in the CDR3. V lost 3 bases, J lost 2 bases, and 12 bases lay in between. CDR1 LGHNA and CDR2 YSLEER come from the germline V gene.

V usage is TRBV7-8 and J usage is TRBJ1-2; D unresolved. Trimming removed 0 bases at V and 0 bases at J, with 11 bases between. From germline, CDR1 is SGHVS and CDR2 FQNEAQ. The CDR3 sequence is 16 residues long. The CDR3 here is CASSLASKGANYGYTF. The CDR3 DNA follows: TGTGCCAGCAGCTTAGCTAGTAAGGGAGCTAACTATGGCTACACCTTC.

The chain is built from TRBV27 and TRBJ1-5, with TRBD1 matching 9 bases. The CDR3 runs 16 residues. Germline trimming cut 5 bases from V and 1 base from J; bases unmatched to any gene: 6. Germline V lookup: CDR1 MNHEY, CDR2 SMNVEV (reference sequence). The chain's CDR3 is CASSPRQGGSNQPQHF. The CDR3 nucleotides read TGTGCCAGCAGTCCGAGACAGGGGGGGAGCAATCAGCCCCAGCATTTT.

The CDR3 DNA reads as TGTGCCAGCAGCTTCACTCAGGGAAACTATGGCTACACCTTC. Amino acid sequence: CASSFTQGNYGYTF. J is TRBJ1-2 and V is TRBV7-8; tentatively, D is TRBD1 (5 bases). V gave up 3 bases and J gave up 2 bases, with 10 bases separating them. CDR1 SGHVS and CDR2 FQNEAQ come from the germline V gene. The CDR3 has 14 amino acids.

The DNA for the CDR3 is TGTGCCAGCAGCTTGAGACAGTTGAACACTGAAGCTTTCTTT. Residues: CASSLRQLNTEAFF. The chain is built from TRBV5-6 and TRBJ1-1, with D possibly TRBD1 on 5 matching bases. Trimming cost V 1 base and J 0 bases, with 7 bases left between them. The CDR3 extends over 14 amino acids. CDR1 and CDR2 from the germline V gene are SGHDT and YYEEEE.

For the CDR3, the DNA is TGTGCCAGCAGGGACAGCAACCTTGACTACGAGCAGTACTTC. Residues: CASRDSNLDYEQYF. The V call is TRBV6-5, the J call TRBJ2-7, with D perhaps TRBD1 (6 bases). The CDR3 covers 14 residues. The V and J ends lost 6 bases and 3 bases respectively, with 15 bases between them. CDR1 is MNHEY and CDR2 is SVGAGI in the germline V gene.

This chain links TRBV24-1 with TRBJ2-1; 8 bases line up with TRBD2. The germline V gene has CDR1 KGHDR and CDR2 SFDVKD. The CDR3 length is 15 residues. V lost 1 base, J lost 9 bases, and 7 bases stayed unmatched. The CDR3 sequence is CATSDLGVAGSEQFF. The DNA for the CDR3 is TGTGCCACCAGTGATTTAGGGGTAGCGGGAAGTGAGCAGTTCTTC.

The rearrangement uses TRBV18 and TRBJ1-2, with D uncertain. The V end was cut by 6 bases, the J end by 4 bases, with 6 bases between. This CDR3 comprises 11 residues. The germline gives CDR1 KGHSH, CDR2 LQKENI. The CDR3 coding sequence is TGTGCCAGCTCCGAGAGCTATGGCTACACCTTC. This sequence encodes CASSESYGYTF.

The chain carries TRBV6-1 and TRBJ2-7; 13 nucleotides agree with TRBD2. The CDR3 is 15 residues long. With 3 bases clipped from V and 3 bases from J, the junction kept 2 bases outside the gene matches. Germline V lookup: CDR1 MNHNS, CDR2 SASEGT. The CDR3 reads CASSDWTSGSYEQYF. DNA for the CDR3: TGTGCCAGCAGTGATTGGACTAGCGGGAGCTACGAGCAGTACTTC.

The chain carries TRBV28 and TRBJ1-2; 9 positions match TRBD1. Germline V gives CDR1 MDHEN, CDR2 SYDVKM. The CDR3 contains 17 residues. The V segment lost 1 base and the J segment 0 bases; nucleotides outside the gene matches: 6. The CDR3 region is CASSLLMGQGSNYGYTF. In DNA form, the CDR3 reads TGTGCCAGCAGTTTATTGATGGGACAGGGATCTAACTATGGCTACACCTTC.

The chain employs TRBV18 and TRBJ2-7, with TRBD2 identical over 8 bases. J lost 5 bases, V lost 2 bases, and 14 bases had no gene match. Germline V gene data show CDR1 as KGHSH and CDR2 as LQKENI. The CDR3 contains 17 residues. The CDR3 region has the DNA TGTGCCAGCTCACCAGGCCGTCCGGGAGGGCCGATGAACGAGCAGTACTTC. Translated, it gives CASSPGRPGGPMNEQYF.

This clone has more than one count but fewer than ten. The chain recombines TRBV28 with TRBJ2-4; weak D call: TRBD1 (6 bases). V lost 8 bases to trimming and J lost 3 bases, with 11 bases between them. This CDR3 has 13 residues. Germline V CDR1 and CDR2: MDHEN, SYDVKM. The CDR3 region has the DNA TGTGCCAGCCAGGGGTCCAACAAAAACATTCAGTACTTC. Translating it yields CASQGSNKNIQYF.

In this sample, this clone turned up once. The chain combines TRBV7-9 with TRBJ1-2, with D possibly TRBD1 on 5 matching bases. This CDR3 is 15 amino acids long. Germline CDR1 SEHNR, CDR2 FQNEAQ (reference sequence). The V gene lost 5 bases and the J gene lost 4 bases, with 17 bases spanning the gap. CDR3 residues: CASSTGPGQSYGYTF. CDR3 DNA sequence: TGTGCCAGCAGCACAGGCCCGGGTCAGTCCTATGGCTACACCTTC.

This clone was observed a few times. The CDR3: CASSTGQGAYEQYF. The DNA of the CDR3 is TGTGCCAGCAGCACGGGACAGGGAGCCTACGAGCAGTACTTC. The chain employs TRBV13 and TRBJ2-7; 9 bases fit TRBD1. The CDR3 has 14 residues. Germline V lookup: CDR1 PRHDT, CDR2 FYEKMQ (reference sequence). The V gene end was trimmed by 5 bases and the J gene end by 2 bases; junction bases not matched to a gene: 4.

This chain links TRBV7-2 with TRBJ2-1, with 11 positions matching TRBD2. Germline loops: CDR1 SGHTA, CDR2 FQGNSA. The V gene end was trimmed by 3 bases and the J gene end by 4 bases; junction bases not matched to a gene: 2. This CDR3 spans 15 amino acids. CDR3 residues: CASSLRLAGYNEQFF. DNA of the CDR3: TGTGCCAGCAGCTTGAGACTAGCGGGGTACAATGAGCAGTTCTTC.

This chain joins TRBV3-1 (or the pseudogene TRBV3-2) and TRBJ1-6; D is undetermined. V was shortened by 6 bases and J by 6 bases, with 12 bases between the two germline ends. The germline V gene encodes CDR1 LGHDT and CDR2 YNNKEL (reference sequence). The CDR3 runs 14 residues. CDR3 sequence: CASSPGLSNSPLHF. CDR3 nucleotide sequence: TGTGCCAGCAGTCCTGGACTGAGTAATTCACCCCTCCACTTT.

The chain combines TRBV7-2 with TRBJ2-1; perhaps TRBD2 as D (6 bases). Germline V gene data show CDR1 as SGHTA and CDR2 as FQGNSA. The CDR3 is 15 residues long. V lost 1 base to trimming and J lost 6 bases, with 13 bases between them. CDR3 loop: CASSLGRDGFNEQFF. CDR3 DNA sequence: TGTGCCAGCAGCTTAGGGCGGGATGGCTTCAATGAGCAGTTCTTC.

The V gene is TRBV4-3, the J gene TRBJ2-2, with D possibly being TRBD2 (5 bases). V lost 3 bases and J lost 6, with 14 bases in between. This CDR3 has 15 amino acids. Germline V gene lookup returns CDR1 LGHNA and CDR2 YSLEER. The CDR3 spells CASSQVASFPGELFF. Written as DNA, the CDR3 is TGCGCCAGCAGCCAGGTAGCGTCCTTCCCCGGGGAGCTGTTTTTT.

This clone occurred a few times. The J gene is TRBJ2-7, the V gene TRBV11-2; 8 bases are shared with TRBD1. V lost 5 bases and J lost 2; bases outside the gene matches: 11. This CDR3 is built from 16 residues. Germline CDR1 and CDR2: SGHAT and FQNNGV. The CDR3 DNA follows: TGTGCCAGCAGCAGTATTGGGACAGGTGGAACCTACGAGCAGTACTTC. Translated: CASSSIGTGGTYEQYF.

The gene calls are TRBV11-2 and TRBJ2-4; 8 nucleotides align to TRBD1. J gave up 0 bases and V 1 base, and 8 bases lay outside the gene matches. CDR3 length: 18 residues. CDR1 and CDR2 from the germline V gene are SGHAT and FQNNGV. This CDR3 reads CASSLGRGQGLAKNIQYF. As DNA, the CDR3 is TGTGCCAGCAGCTTAGGCAGAGGACAGGGTTTAGCCAAAAACATTCAGTACTTC.

The rearrangement joins TRBV2 to TRBJ2-1; 7 bases align to TRBD1. The CDR3 totals 16 residues. V shed 5 bases, J shed 0 bases, and the junction held 7 bases outside the gene matches. Germline CDR1 SNHLY, CDR2 FYNNEI. CDR3 coding DNA: TGTGCCAGCAGTCTACAGGGGATAGGCTCCTACAATGAGCAGTTCTTC. This gives the protein CASSLQGIGSYNEQFF.

V gene TRBV9 combines with J gene TRBJ1-3; possibly TRBD1 for D (5 bases). Germline V lookup: CDR1 SGDLS, CDR2 YYNGEE. The germline V and J ends were trimmed by 4 bases and 11 bases, with 13 bases remaining between them. The CDR3 contains 12 residues. CDR3 region: CASSSRDSAIYF. The DNA of the CDR3 is TGTGCCAGCAGCTCACGGGACTCCGCCATATATTTT.

This sequence joins TRBV5-4 and TRBJ2-7; 9 bases agree with TRBD2. Losses at the gene ends were 4 bases for V and 6 bases for J; bases not matched to a gene: 11. Germline V CDR1 and CDR2: SGHNT, YYREEE (reference sequence). The CDR3 contains 15 residues. The CDR3 loop is CASSSPGLAVGEQYF. The CDR3 DNA reads as TGTGCCAGCAGCAGTCCGGGACTAGCAGTGGGCGAGCAGTACTTC.

The gene calls are TRBV2 and TRBJ1-5; possible D gene TRBD1, 5 bases. Trimming took 3 bases from V and 4 from J, leaving 10 bases between them. This CDR3 has 14 residues. From germline, CDR1 is SNHLY and CDR2 FYNNEI. CDR3 DNA: TGTGCCAGCAGTGATATCCAGGGAAATCAGCCCCAGCATTTT. This gives the protein CASSDIQGNQPQHF. Using reference TRBV2 and TRBJ1-5 for the parts outside the CDR3, the full variable domain is EPEVTQTPSHQVTQMGQEVILRCVPISNHLYFYWYRQILGQKVEFLVSFYNNEISEKSEIFDDQFSVERPDGSNFTLKIRSTKLEDSAMYFCASSDIQGNQPQHFGDGTRLSIL.

The J gene is TRBJ2-2, the V gene TRBV7-6; D perhaps matches TRBD1 (5 bases). Trimming took 8 bases from V and 7 from J, leaving 17 bases between them. CDR3 size: 14 residues. Germline V gives CDR1 SGHVS, CDR2 FNYEAQ. Written as DNA, the CDR3 is TGTGCCAGCGGCCTGACAGATCAATTCGGGGAGCTGTTTTTT. This translates into CASGLTDQFGELFF.

The sample holds one count of this clone. This chain links TRBV29-1 with TRBJ2-7, with 7 nucleotides matching TRBD1. The CDR3 extends over 13 amino acids. Germline V gene sequence: CDR1 SQVTM, CDR2 ANQGSEA. V shed 5 bases and J 0 bases; nucleotides not matched to a gene: 4. CDR3 nucleotides: TGCAGCGTTCGAAGGGACAGCTCCTACGAGCAGTACTTC. Translated, it gives CSVRRDSSYEQYF.

The chain combines TRBV6-5 with TRBJ1-2; 9 bases match TRBD1. CDR3 length equals 14 residues. J was trimmed by 7 bases and V by 2 bases; bases with no gene match: 5. Germline CDR1 is MNHEY and CDR2 is SVGAGI. Here the CDR3 reads CASSYTGGRRGYTF. The CDR3 DNA reads as TGTGCCAGCAGTTACACAGGGGGCAGGCGTGGCTACACCTTC.

The V call is TRBV18, the J call TRBJ1-2; D gene uncertain. The germline V gene encodes CDR1 KGHSH and CDR2 LQKENI. Trimming removed 2 bases from V and 0 bases from J, with 7 bases in between. This CDR3 region has 14 residues. The CDR3 here is CASSPDTANYGYTF. CDR3 bases: TGTGCCAGCTCACCAGATACGGCTAACTATGGCTACACCTTC.